This T cell receptor beta chain was obtained from a study of T cells in Graves' hyperthyroidism and ophthalmopathy. Whole-study results and caveats: Clonotypes that were expanded in thyroid above 0.001 mostly appeared in blood too.

The table lists this clonotype with many counts. The antigen remains undetermined. No ophthalmopathy progression within 18 months constituted stable Graves' hyperthyroidism. Patients were excluded for uncontrolled infection, other autoimmune disease, pregnancy or lactation. RNA transcripts gave rise to amplified TCR beta CDR3 regions. In the first-round RT-PCR of the TCR CDR3, the HTBI primer set was used. TCRdb fed the multiplex PCR reads into MiXCR, producing one record per CDR3 protein. The sample lists under 550,000 distinct CDR3 sequences, approximately 13% occurring once. The V gene's germline CDR1 is SNHLY and CDR2 FYNNEI. CDR3 length: 13 amino acids. V lost 6 bases, J lost 1 base, and 9 bases lay in between.

The TCR comes from a woman between 18 and 29 years old with Graves' hyperthyroidism. This rearrangement joins TRBV2 to TRBJ1-1; D is unresolved. The specimen was blood. The CDR3 nucleotides read TGTGCCAGCAGGGCTATGGAGAACACTGAAGCTTTCTTT. Translating gives CASRAMENTEAFF.